This record looks at one T cell receptor beta chain sequence and its context. The antigen remains unidentified. Carrying UMI labels, the TRB cDNA libraries were prepared through 5' RACE. After re-calling the 5' RACE reads, TCRdb lists one entry per CDR3 protein, DNA absent. The listing contains about 92,000 distinct CDR3 sequences. The CDR3 spans 16 residues. The germline V gene encodes CDR1 MDHEN and CDR2 SYDVKM. This entry belongs to a study of CXCR3-negative and CXCR3-positive naive CD8 T cells. Study-wide results and limits: Naive subsets had comparable surface CD5, so TRB CDR3 properties gauged TCR strength. CXCR3-positive naive cells carried more hydrophobic TRB CDR3s than CXCR3-negative naive cells did. The TRBV-TRBJ usage of naive CXCR3-negative and CXCR3-positive cells was similar, but that of memory cells differed.

This chain links TRBV28 with TRBJ1-1; the D call from TCRdb, TRBD1, cannot be confirmed without DNA. What was sequenced was naive CXCR3+ CD8+ T cells from blood. Subset noted: CD45RO-CCR7+CD27+CD95- naive CD8+ T cells expressing CXCR3 (TNR3+). The sequence came from a human donor in good health. Some clones in this sample may be carry-over from other donors' samples. CDR3 sequence: CASSLTETTGDIEAFF.